Presented here are 10 T cell receptor beta chains from one specimen sequenced in a study of blood T cells in healthy people across ages. A second PCR, run for about 6 to 11 cycles, used a sample-barcoded 5' primer plus a J-beta primer mix. TCRdb fed the 5' RACE reads into MiXCR, producing one record per CDR3 protein. The data contain over 950,000 distinct CDR3 sequences, 35% to 45% of them singletons. Material for sequencing was blood. Source of these receptors: a man between 18 and 35 years old in good health.

CDR3 nucleotides: TGCAGTGCTAAGATAGATTATACTAACTATGGCTACACCTTC. Translating it yields CSAKIDYTNYGYTF. This chain links TRBV20-1 with TRBJ1-2; D not certain. The ends were cut back, 4 bases at V and 0 bases at J, with 12 bases in the middle. The CDR3 is 14 amino acids. Germline lookup yields CDR1 DFQATT and CDR2 SNEGSKA (reference sequence).

The V gene is TRBV12-3 or TRBV12-4, the J gene TRBJ1-4, with 9 nucleotides matching TRBD1. There are 15 residues in the CDR3. V lost 5 bases and J lost 8; bases outside the gene matches: 9. The CDR3 region is CASSPAGTGTEKLFF. Here the CDR3 DNA reads TGTGCCAGCAGTCCCGCCGGGACAGGGACGGAAAAACTGTTTTTT.

The chain combines TRBV30 with TRBJ2-5; D ambiguous. The DNA matches TRBJ2-1 better at its end, which makes the J call doubtful. The CDR3 extends over 15 amino acids. Germline V gives CDR1 GTSNPN, CDR2 SVGIG (reference sequence). The CDR3 protein is CAWSPLGATQETQFF. DNA of the CDR3: TGTGCCTGGAGTCCCCTAGGAGCGACCCAAGAGACCCAGTTCTTC.

This clonotype was seen only a few times. The chain joins TRBV30 to TRBJ1-2; D uncertain. Deletions cut 7 bases from V and 4 bases from J, with 19 bases between. This CDR3 spans 14 amino acids. Germline values: CDR1 GTSNPN, CDR2 SVGIG (reference sequence). The CDR3 DNA reads as TGTGCCTCGAATACCCCCGACCGGGGCTATGGCTACACCTTC. This gives the protein CASNTPDRGYGYTF.

This clonotype was seen a few times. The V call is TRBV20-1, the J call TRBJ2-4; 9 nucleotides align to TRBD2. Gene TRBJ2-5 matches the end of the DNA better, so the J call may be wrong. The germline V gene encodes CDR1 DFQATT and CDR2 SNEGSKA (reference sequence). The length of the CDR3 is 14 residues. The CDR3 spells CSASLAGRGETQYF. CDR3 sequence (DNA): TGCAGTGCTAGCCTAGCGGGGAGAGGGGAGACCCAGTACTTC.

J is TRBJ2-1 and V is TRBV10-3; no reliable D call. This CDR3 contains 15 residues. CDR1 and CDR2 (germline): ENHRY, SYGVKD. The V end lost 2 bases, the J end lost 2 bases, and 10 bases lay between the germline ends. The CDR3 region has the DNA TGTGCCATCAGTGAGGGCCCTGGGGCCTACAATGAGCAGTTCTTC. This codes for CAISEGPGAYNEQFF.

A remark on this clonotype: A much larger clone lies a single base off, so this may be a read error. The rearrangement links TRBV5-1 to TRBJ2-1, with TRBD2 matching over 10 bases. The CDR3 runs to 15 residues. Unmatched junction bases numbered 14, after V lost 4 bases and J lost 13 bases. Germline assignment: CDR1 SGHRS and CDR2 YFSETQ. CDR3 in amino acids: CASSHQGLATETQFF. The CDR3 DNA follows: TGCGCCAGCAGCCATCAGGGACTAGCGACAGAGACCCAGTTCTTC.

This clonotype was seen many times. This chain uses TRBV12-3 or TRBV12-4 with TRBJ2-2; D tentatively fits TRBD1 or TRBD2 (5 bases each). The CDR3 loop spans 15 amino acids. The V end was cut by 0 bases, the J end by 0 bases, with 5 bases between. CDR3 bases: TGTGCCAGCAGTTTAGCGGGGGCGAACACCGGGGAGCTGTTTTTT. Residues: CASSLAGANTGELFF.

The chain is built from TRBV12-3 or TRBV12-4 and TRBJ2-6, with TRBD2 as a possible D gene (5 bases). V dropped 3 bases and J dropped 1 base, with 13 bases sitting between them. CDR3 size: 17 residues. The CDR3 coding sequence is TGTGCCAGCAGTTTCCGGTTGGCGGGTTCTGGGGCCAACGTCCTGACTTTC. Translating it yields CASSFRLAGSGANVLTF.

The rearrangement uses TRBV15 and TRBJ2-1; no firm D call. This CDR3 is built from 14 residues. Trimming left V 0 bases short and J 5 bases short, with 8 bases between. Germline CDR1 reads LNHNV; CDR2 reads YYDKDF (reference sequence). Here the CDR3 reads CATSRDLTNNEQFF. In DNA, the CDR3 is TGTGCCACCAGCAGAGATCTCACGAACAATGAGCAGTTCTTC.